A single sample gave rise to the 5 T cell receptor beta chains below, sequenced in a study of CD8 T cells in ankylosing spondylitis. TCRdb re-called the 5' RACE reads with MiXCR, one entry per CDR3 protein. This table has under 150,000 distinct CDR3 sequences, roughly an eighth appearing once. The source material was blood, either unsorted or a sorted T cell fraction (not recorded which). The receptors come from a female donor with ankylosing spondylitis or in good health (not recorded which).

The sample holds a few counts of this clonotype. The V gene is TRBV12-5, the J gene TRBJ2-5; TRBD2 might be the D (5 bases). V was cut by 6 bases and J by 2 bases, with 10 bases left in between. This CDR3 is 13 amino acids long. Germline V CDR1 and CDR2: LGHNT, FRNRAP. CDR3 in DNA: TGTGCTAGTGGCCAAGGACTGCAAGAGACCCAGTACTTC. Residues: CASGQGLQETQYF.

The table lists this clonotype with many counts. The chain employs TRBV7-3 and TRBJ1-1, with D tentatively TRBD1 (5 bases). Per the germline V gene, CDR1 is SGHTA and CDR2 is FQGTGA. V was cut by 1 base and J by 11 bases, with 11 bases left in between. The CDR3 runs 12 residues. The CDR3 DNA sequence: TGTGCCAGCAGCTTAAATGGGGACCAGGCTTTCTTT. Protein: CASSLNGDQAFF.

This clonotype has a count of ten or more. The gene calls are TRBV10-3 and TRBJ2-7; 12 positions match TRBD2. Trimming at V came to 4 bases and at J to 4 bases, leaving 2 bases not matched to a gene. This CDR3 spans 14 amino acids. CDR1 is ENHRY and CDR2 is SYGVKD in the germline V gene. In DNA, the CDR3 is TGTGCCATCAGTGGGACTAGCGGGGAGTACGAGCAGTACTTC. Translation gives CAISGTSGEYEQYF.

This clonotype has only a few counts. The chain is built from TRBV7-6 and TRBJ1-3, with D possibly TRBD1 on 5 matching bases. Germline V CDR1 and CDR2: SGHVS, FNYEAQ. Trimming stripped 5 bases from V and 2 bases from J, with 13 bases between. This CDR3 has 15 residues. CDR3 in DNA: TGTGCCAGCAGCCGCAATGGGGGTCCTGGAAACACCATATATTTT. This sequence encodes CASSRNGGPGNTIYF.

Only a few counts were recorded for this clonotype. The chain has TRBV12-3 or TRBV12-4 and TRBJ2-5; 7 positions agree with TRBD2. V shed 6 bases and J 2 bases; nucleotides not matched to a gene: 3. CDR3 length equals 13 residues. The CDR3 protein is CASSWGLQETQYF. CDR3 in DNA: TGTGCCAGCAGCTGGGGACTACAAGAGACCCAGTACTTC.